The sequence of this TCR beta chain was determined in a study of CD8+CD57+ T cells in acquired aplastic anemia. General observations from the study: A set of approximately 30 CD8+ CDR3 sequences was shared between patients and controls, and these sequences appeared highly expressed in patients. In CD8+ cells, Simpson's diversity showed no significant difference between patients and controls.

Regarding this clonotype: Its antigen is not identified.

Germline assignment: CDR1 MNHEY and CDR2 SVGEGT. The CDR3 extends over 16 amino acids. The V gene end was trimmed by 2 bases and the J gene end by 1 base; junction bases not matched to a gene: 5. According to the study, genomic DNA was the template for TCR beta VDJ and CDR3 profiling. TCRdb reprocessed the reads with MiXCR, giving one entry per CDR3 protein. The profile shows hundreds of thousands of distinct CDR3 sequences, roughly 68% of them singletons. Sequencing was done on a sample of sorted CD4+, CD8+, or CD8+CD57+ T cells (not recorded which) from PBMCs. The gene calls are TRBV6-2 or TRBV6-3 and TRBJ2-3, with 8 positions matching TRBD2. This clonotype was sampled from a human donor in good health, serving as a control. The CDR3 protein is CASSYAGGGGTDTQYF. The CDR3 DNA follows: TGTGCCAGCAGTTACGCCGGGGGGGGGGGCACAGATACGCAGTATTTT.